What follows are 24 T cell receptor beta chains derived from one specimen sequenced in a study of T cells after yellow fever vaccination. One entry per CDR3 protein results from TCRdb running MiXCR on the 5' RACE reads. The sample lists some 350,000 distinct CDR3 sequences; roughly 6.2% were seen once. This material consisted of PBMCs, taken 5 days after the yellow fever booster vaccination. Receptors originate from a man in his thirties or forties who received the YFV17D yellow fever vaccine.

This clonotype was detected a few times. The chain couples TRBV7-2 to TRBJ2-3, with 7 positions matching TRBD2. The trim removed 5 bases at V and 6 bases at J, leaving 11 bases unmatched. Germline V CDR1 and CDR2: SGHTA, FQGNSA. The CDR3 is 15 residues long. The CDR3 sequence: CASSTARGRGDTQYF. As DNA, the CDR3 is TGTGCCAGCAGCACGGCTAGAGGGCGGGGGGATACGCAGTATTTT.

With regard to this clonotype: An end of the junction does not agree with germline; a read error may underlie this. This chain links TRBV23-1 with TRBJ2-2; D gene uncertain. TRBV23-1 counts as an open reading frame of uncertain function. The CDR3 runs to 13 residues. CDR3 protein: CVSSQRMRGELFF. As DNA, the CDR3 is TGTGTCAGCAGTCAACGGATGCGCGGGGAGCTGTTTTTT.

The V and J genes are TRBV18 and TRBJ1-3; TRBD1 matches 7 bases. In germline, CDR1 is KGHSH, CDR2 LQKENI. V gave up 2 bases and J gave up 1 base; unmatched junction bases: 14. This CDR3 has 19 residues. For the CDR3, the DNA is TGTGCCAGCTCACCAACTGGGTCCCCCACGACAGGGTCTGGAAACACCATATATTTT. This translates into CASSPTGSPTTGSGNTIYF.

In its sample, this clonotype was seen many times. This chain uses TRBV18 with TRBJ2-3; 9 bases are a match to TRBD2. Germline CDR1 reads KGHSH; CDR2 reads LQKENI. The CDR3 contains 17 residues. V shed 4 bases and J 2 bases; nucleotides not matched to a gene: 10. CDR3 bases: TGTGCCAGCTCACTCGAACCTCTAGCGGGGAACACAGATACGCAGTATTTT. It encodes CASSLEPLAGNTDTQYF.

The J gene is TRBJ2-5, the V gene TRBV7-6, with 7 bases matching TRBD2. Germline V gene lookup returns CDR1 SGHVS and CDR2 FNYEAQ. With 3 bases clipped from V and 1 base from J, the junction kept 5 bases outside the gene matches. This CDR3 contains 15 residues. The CDR3 loop is CASSFVGGPQETQYF. The CDR3 DNA reads TGTGCCAGCAGCTTTGTGGGAGGGCCCCAAGAGACCCAGTACTTC.

The rearrangement links TRBV19 to TRBJ2-5; 7 nucleotides match TRBD1. The germline V gene has CDR1 LNHDA and CDR2 SQIVND (reference sequence). The V segment lost 5 bases and the J segment 5 bases; nucleotides outside the gene matches: 5. CDR3 size: 13 residues. CDR3 in amino acids: CASSRQGLETQYF. The CDR3 coding sequence is TGTGCCAGTAGTCGACAGGGTCTGGAGACCCAGTACTTC.

This clonotype was recorded at least ten times. This chain uses TRBV6-5 with TRBJ2-7; maybe TRBD1 (5 bases). With 7 bases removed from V and 0 bases from J, the gap between germline ends came to 10 bases. The length of the CDR3 is 13 residues. Germline CDR1 and CDR2: MNHEY and SVGAGI. The CDR3 DNA sequence: TGTGCCAGCACTAGGGGTAACTCCTACGAGCAGTACTTC. Protein: CASTRGNSYEQYF.

The V call is TRBV11-2, the J call TRBJ2-1, with 12 positions matching TRBD2. With 5 bases clipped from V and 3 bases from J, the junction kept 8 bases outside the gene matches. Germline lookup yields CDR1 SGHAT and CDR2 FQNNGV. The CDR3 is made up of 17 amino acids. The CDR3 coding sequence is TGTGCCAGCAGCATCTTCCTAGCGGGAGGGAACTACAATGAGCAGTTCTTC. It encodes CASSIFLAGGNYNEQFF.

The genes are TRBV4-3 and TRBJ2-5; the D is unclear. Germline CDR1 is LGHNA and CDR2 is YSLEER. The CDR3 covers 19 residues. The ends were cut back, 0 bases at V and 1 base at J, with 21 bases in the middle. The CDR3 sequence is CASSQEPAWMLFPQETQYF. The CDR3 nucleotides are TGCGCCAGCAGCCAAGAACCTGCTTGGATGCTTTTTCCCCAAGAGACCCAGTACTTC.

This clonotype came up a few times. The chain employs TRBV15 and TRBJ1-1; 9 bases are a match to TRBD1. The J segment lost 5 bases and the V segment lost 6 bases, leaving 10 bases of the junction unmatched. Per germline, CDR1 LNHNV and CDR2 YYDKDF (reference sequence). The CDR3 has 15 residues. The CDR3 loop reads CATSSGRQGGTEAFF. The CDR3, as DNA: TGTGCCACCAGTTCGGGAAGACAGGGGGGGACTGAAGCTTTCTTT.

In this sample, this clonotype turned up a few times. The V gene is TRBV7-3, the J gene TRBJ2-4; D may be TRBD1 (6 bases). Per germline, CDR1 SGHTA and CDR2 FQGTGA. CDR3 length equals 16 residues. Trimming took 0 bases from V and 4 from J, leaving 13 bases between them. CDR3 sequence: CASSLTGGEPKNIQYF. The CDR3 nucleotides read TGTGCCAGCAGCTTAACTGGGGGCGAACCGAAAAACATTCAGTACTTC. The whole variable domain, remainder taken from reference TRBV7-3 and TRBJ2-4, is GAGVSQTPSNKVTEKGKYVELRCDPISGHTALYWYRQSLGQGPEFLIYFQGTGAADDSGLPNDRFFAVRPEGSVSTLKIQRTERGDSAVYLCASSLTGGEPKNIQYFGAGTRLSVL.

The chain links TRBV20-1 to TRBJ2-1; 10 bases fit TRBD2. There are 15 residues in the CDR3. CDR1 DFQATT and CDR2 SNEGSKA come from the germline V gene (reference sequence). After removal of 4 bases from V and 1 base from J, the junction contained 4 bases not matched to a gene. The CDR3 DNA follows: TGCAGTGCTACAAAGCGGGAGGGGTCCTACAATGAGCAGTTCTTC. It specifies CSATKREGSYNEQFF.

This clonotype was detected many times. This chain links TRBV11-2 with TRBJ1-2; D gene uncertain. Trimming shortened V by 1 base and J by 4 bases, and 13 bases separated the two germline ends. This CDR3 contains 15 residues. Germline CDR1 is SGHAT and CDR2 is FQNNGV. CDR3 amino acids: CASSLVPESVYGYTF. The CDR3, as DNA: TGTGCCAGCAGCTTAGTTCCAGAGTCCGTCTATGGCTACACCTTC.

This clonotype was counted a few times. V gene TRBV7-2 combines with J gene TRBJ1-4; no firm D call. CDR3 size: 13 residues. V was pared by 1 base and J by 10 bases, with 10 bases between. Germline CDR1 and CDR2: SGHTA and FQGNSA. CDR3 amino acids: CASSLEGLGKLFF. Here the CDR3 DNA reads TGTGCCAGCAGCTTAGAAGGGTTGGGAAAACTGTTTTTT.

This clonotype was observed many times. V usage is TRBV5-5 and J usage is TRBJ1-3; possibly TRBD1 for D (5 bases). Trimming shortened V by 3 bases and J by 3 bases, and 10 bases separated the two germline ends. This CDR3 is 14 amino acids long. Germline CDR1 is SGHKS and CDR2 is YYEKEE (reference sequence). The CDR3 is CASSSPGFGNTIYF. The CDR3 bases are TGTGCCAGCAGCTCGCCAGGGTTTGGAAACACCATATATTTT.

CDR3 DNA sequence: TGCGCCAGCAGCGCCCTCCCCGGGACAGGGGTGACCTACGAGCAGTACTTC. Protein sequence: CASSALPGTGVTYEQYF. The rearrangement links TRBV5-1 to TRBJ2-7; 10 bases align to TRBD1. With 4 bases clipped from V and 2 bases from J, the junction kept 12 bases outside the gene matches. This CDR3 spans 17 amino acids. The germline V gene has CDR1 SGHRS and CDR2 YFSETQ.

The sample holds a few counts of this clonotype. This sequence joins TRBV29-1 and TRBJ2-5, with a weak D call TRBD1 (5 bases). The germline gives CDR1 SQVTM, CDR2 ANQGSEA. CDR3 length equals 12 residues. V was cut by 6 bases and J by 3 bases, with 11 bases left in between. The CDR3 DNA reads as TGCAGCGTATGGAAAGGGGAAGAGACCCAGTACTTC. Its protein is CSVWKGEETQYF. Supplemented by reference TRBV29-1 and TRBJ2-5, the full variable domain reads SAVISQKPSRDICQRGTSLTIQCQVDSQVTMMFWYRQQPGQSLTLIATANQGSEATYESGFVIDKFPISRPNLTFSTLTVSNMSPEDSSIYLCSVWKGEETQYFGPGTRLLVL.

This clonotype was detected a few times. The chain joins TRBV20-1 to TRBJ2-1, with a possible D match to TRBD2 (5 bases). This CDR3 has 14 residues. Germline lookup yields CDR1 DFQATT and CDR2 SNEGSKA (reference sequence). Trimming left V 4 bases short and J 0 bases short, with 10 bases between. The CDR3 sequence: CSAISLASYNEQFF. The CDR3 coding sequence is TGCAGTGCTATAAGTCTAGCCTCCTACAATGAGCAGTTCTTC.

J is TRBJ2-7 and V is TRBV12-3 or TRBV12-4; D possibly corresponds to TRBD2 (5 bases). The CDR3 extends over 14 amino acids. Trimming removed 6 bases from V and 2 bases from J, with 14 bases in between. CDR3 DNA sequence: TGTGCCAGCAGGCCGGGAACGACCGCCTACGAGCAGTACTTC. It is translated as CASRPGTTAYEQYF.

The V call is TRBV27, the J call TRBJ2-2; 7 nucleotides line up with TRBD2. The CDR3 runs 15 residues. V lost 1 base, J lost 8 bases, and 7 bases stayed unmatched. CDR1 and CDR2 (germline): MNHEY, SMNVEV (reference sequence). DNA for the CDR3: TGTGCCAGCAGTTTATTTAGACTAGCCGGTGGGGAGCTGTTTTTT. Its translation: CASSLFRLAGGELFF.

This clonotype was seen more than once but under ten times. The V and J genes are TRBV19 and TRBJ2-1; D possibly uses TRBD1 or TRBD2 (5 bases each). Germline CDR1 LNHDA, CDR2 SQIVND (reference sequence). This CDR3 comprises 13 residues. Between the trimmed V and J ends, which lost 5 bases and 8 bases, there was a span of 13 bases. Here the CDR3 reads CASSRGPGDEQFF. The DNA of the CDR3 is TGTGCCAGTAGTCGGGGCCCTGGGGATGAGCAGTTCTTC.

Details on this clonotype: A read error may explain this, as a much larger clone is one base away. This sequence joins TRBV20-1 and TRBJ1-1, with D maybe TRBD1 (5 bases). Trimming removed 0 bases at V and 5 bases at J, with 16 bases between. The CDR3 extends over 15 amino acids. The germline gives CDR1 DFQATT, CDR2 SNEGSKA (reference sequence). In DNA form, the CDR3 reads TGCAGTGCTAGAGATCTAAAGACACGGGGGACTGAAGCTTTCTTT. Encoded protein: CSARDLKTRGTEAFF.

The chain carries TRBV12-3 or TRBV12-4 and TRBJ2-7, with D perhaps matching TRBD2 (5 bases). The CDR3 length is 13 residues. With 4 bases removed from V and 4 bases from J, the gap between germline ends came to 11 bases. DNA of the CDR3: TGTGCCAGCAGTTCGATCGGGGTATACGAGCAGTACTTC. Translating it yields CASSSIGVYEQYF.

This clonotype was detected only a few times. The V gene is TRBV5-4, the J gene TRBJ2-5; D is possibly TRBD2 (6 bases). The CDR3 covers 14 residues. Germline values: CDR1 SGHNT, CDR2 YYREEE (reference sequence). V lost 3 bases and J 5 bases, leaving 14 bases between the germline ends. The CDR3 spells CASSSRDSAETQYF. The CDR3 DNA sequence: TGTGCCAGCAGCTCCCGGGACTCCGCCGAGACCCAGTACTTC.